Listed below are T cell receptor beta chains from one sample, sequenced in a study of regulatory T cells in long-lasting Graves disease. TCRdb analysed the multiplex PCR reads with MiXCR anew, one entry per CDR3 protein. Among around 450,000 distinct CDR3 sequences, about 15% were seen once, and the ten largest hold 15% to 20%. Separately, the same data were catalogued under a study of T cells in Graves' hyperthyroidism and ophthalmopathy.

This sample comprised peripheral blood mononuclear cells (PBMCs), obtained at new diagnosis, from a patient treated with antithyroid drugs. The receptor source for this set is a woman aged 25-40 years with Graves disease. Both conserved end residues are part of each CDR3. The D gene is left open where the match is weak. Clone size appears in some rows only: once, few, many, or a class for an expanded clone.

V,size,length,J,D,DNA,CDR3
TRBV3-1,many,12,TRBJ1-1,NA,TGTGCCAGCAGCCAAGTGGGCACTGAAGCTTTCTTT,CASSQVGTEAFF
TRBV6-4,NA,15,TRBJ2-1,TRBD2,TGTGCCAGCAGTGAGGCTAGCGGGATCTCCAATGAGCAGTTCTTC,CASSEASGISNEQFF
TRBV7-8,many,13,TRBJ2-1,NA,TGTGCCAGCAGCCCCCGGACAGCCAATGAGCAGTTCTTC,CASSPRTANEQFF
TRBV6-1,many,12,TRBJ2-1,NA,TGTGCCGGCAGGGAAGGTACAAGTGAGCAGTTCTTC,CAGREGTSEQFF
TRBV20-1,many,12,TRBJ2-7,NA,TGCAGTGCTAGAGATCTGAGCTACGAGCAGTACTTC,CSARDLSYEQYF
TRBV24-1,few,14,TRBJ2-2,TRBD2,TGTGCCACCTATAGCGGGAGCGGCACCGGGGAGCTGTTTTTT,CATYSGSGTGELFF
TRBV29-1,many,13,TRBJ2-5,NA,TGCAGCGTCAATGCCGGGGTGGGGGAGACCCAGTACTTC,CSVNAGVGETQYF
TRBV12-3/TRBV12-4,NA,16,TRBJ2-3,TRBD2,TGTGCCAGCAGGACTAGCGGGAGGAAAAGCACAGATACGCAGTATTTT,CASRTSGRKSTDTQYF
TRBV7-8,many,15,TRBJ2-1,TRBD2,TGTGCCAGCAGCGCCGGAGGGGGACTAGCGGAAGAGCAGTTCTTC,CASSAGGGLAEEQFF
TRBV2,many,13,TRBJ2-7,NA,TGTGCCGGAGAGGACCGCCGATCCTACGAGCAGTACTTC,CAGEDRRSYEQYF
TRBV15,NA,16,TRBJ2-3,TRBD1,TGTGCCACCAGGCGGACAGGGAGGAATGATGTGGATACGCAGTATTTT,CATRRTGRNDVDTQYF
TRBV20-1,medium-sized,13,TRBJ2-7,NA,TGCAGTGCTAGAGATCTCGGGGGTATCGAGCAGTACTTC,CSARDLGGIEQYF
TRBV5-1,many,14,TRBJ2-7,NA,TGCGCCAGCAGCTTGGCCACGGGGCCCTACGAGCAGTACTTC,CASSLATGPYEQYF
TRBV27,NA,16,TRBJ2-1,TRBD2,TGTGCCAGCTTCCCCCCGGGACTAGCGGGAGTAAATGAGCAGTTCTTC,CASFPPGLAGVNEQFF
TRBV12-3/TRBV12-4,many,16,TRBJ2-2,TRBD2,TGTGCCAGCAGCCTCCGACTAGCGGGAGGCACCGGGGAGCTGTTTTTT,CASSLRLAGGTGELFF
TRBV4-1,many,18,TRBJ2-7,TRBD2,TGCGCCAGCAGCCAAAGAACTAGCGGGCTGCAGAGCTCCTACGAGCAGTACTTC,CASSQRTSGLQSSYEQYF
TRBV27,many,13,TRBJ2-7,NA,TGTGCCAGCAGGAACAGCCTCTCCTACGAGCAGTACTTC,CASRNSLSYEQYF
TRBV20-1,few,15,TRBJ2-5,NA,TGCAGTGCTACTGACAGGTCGCCTCTCCAAGAGACCCAGTACTTC,CSATDRSPLQETQYF
TRBV6-5,many,15,TRBJ2-2,TRBD1,TGTGCCAGCAGTTACGGGACAGGGGACACCGGGGAGCTGTTTTTT,CASSYGTGDTGELFF
TRBV20-1,many,13,TRBJ2-1,NA,TGCAGTGCTAAAGTAGTCTCCTACAATGAGCAGTTCTTC,CSAKVVSYNEQFF
TRBV11-3,many,17,TRBJ1-4,TRBD1,TGTGCCAGCAGCTTAGAAACCAGGACAGGGCGAAATGAAAAACTGTTTTTT,CASSLETRTGRNEKLFF
TRBV7-3,many,18,TRBJ2-1,NA,TGTGCCAGCAGCTTAAGGGGCCAGAGGGGATACCCTTACAATGAGCAGTTCTTC,CASSLRGQRGYPYNEQFF
TRBV6-1,many,18,TRBJ1-1,NA,TGTGCCAGCAGTGAAGCGGGGGCCTCGGGACTGATGAACACTGAAGCTTTCTTT,CASSEAGASGLMNTEAFF
TRBV5-6,NA,18,TRBJ2-2,TRBD2,TGTGCCAGCAGCTTTACTGGATTAGCGGGAGGTTCTACCGGGGAGCTGGTTTTT,CASSFTGLAGGSTGELVF
TRBV20-1,NA,13,TRBJ1-5,NA,TGCAGTGCTAGAAAGTCCGTAGGTCAGCCCCAGCATTTT,CSARKSVGQPQHF
TRBV4-1,few,15,TRBJ2-1,NA,TGCGCCAGCAGCCCCCTGTACGGGAGTTTCTTTGAGCAGTTCTTC,CASSPLYGSFFEQFF
TRBV6-2/TRBV6-3,many,16,TRBJ2-1,NA,TGTGCCAGCAGTTACGTTAGGACTCTTACCTACAATGAGCAGTTCTTC,CASSYVRTLTYNEQFF
TRBV7-8,many,14,TRBJ2-7,NA,TGTGCCAGCAGCCCCGATTTTGGGCAATTAGAGCAGTACTTC,CASSPDFGQLEQYF
TRBV20-1,NA,15,TRBJ2-3,TRBD2,TGCAGTGCTAGATGGCGGCTAGCGGGAAGAGATACGCAGTATTTT,CSARWRLAGRDTQYF
TRBV20-1,many,16,TRBJ1-1,NA,TGCAGTGCTATCCCCTTAGGCCTCGGATTGGACACTGAAGCTTTCTTT,CSAIPLGLGLDTEAFF
TRBV10-3,NA,14,TRBJ1-3,TRBD1,TGTGCCACTCAAGCAGGGACAGGGAGAAACACCATATATTTT,CATQAGTGRNTIYF
TRBV20-1,many,13,TRBJ1-4,NA,TGCAGTGCTAGAGAGGGACCTAATGAAAAACTGTTTTTT,CSAREGPNEKLFF
TRBV27,few,14,TRBJ2-2,NA,TGTGCCAGCAGTTTGAAGGGAGGCACCGGGGAGCTGTTTTTT,CASSLKGGTGELFF
TRBV20-1,NA,14,TRBJ1-4,NA,TGCAGTGCCCCGGACGGATCAACTAATGAAAAACTGTTTTTT,CSAPDGSTNEKLFF
TRBV18,many,15,TRBJ1-1,NA,TGTGCCAGCTCACCAACAGGGAGCCGAGGGACTGAAGCTTTCTTT,CASSPTGSRGTEAFF
TRBV29-1,few,14,TRBJ1-4,NA,TGCAGCGTGCTGGGGGGTGCAACTAATGAAAAACTGTTTTTT,CSVLGGATNEKLFF
TRBV11-2,many,12,TRBJ2-1,NA,TGTGCCAGCGGCGGCAGAACGAATGAGCAGTTCTTC,CASGGRTNEQFF
TRBV3-1,many,14,TRBJ1-1,NA,TGTGCCAGCAGGGCTACTGACAGGAACACTGAAGCTTTCTTT,CASRATDRNTEAFF
TRBV5-1,NA,14,TRBJ1-3,NA,TGCGCCAGCAGCGGCGGCGACTCTGGAAACACCATATATTTT,CASSGGDSGNTIYF
TRBV19,few,11,TRBJ1-1,NA,TGCAGGGTTGGACGACTGGAGTCCACTTTCTTT,CRVGRLESTFF
TRBV19,few,13,TRBJ2-7,NA,TGTGCCAGTAGTTACGCGGCCTCCTACGAGCAGTACTTC,CASSYAASYEQYF
TRBV29-1,NA,14,TRBJ1-2,NA,TGCAGCGTTGAATCTAATCCGGGAAACTATGGCTACACCTTC,CSVESNPGNYGYTF
TRBV20-1,many,15,TRBJ2-2,TRBD1,TGCAGTGCGTGGGATTGGACAGGTGTCACCGGGGAGCTGTTTTTT,CSAWDWTGVTGELFF
TRBV6-1,NA,18,TRBJ2-2,TRBD2,TGTGCCAGCAGCATTACCGGGACTAGCGGGAGTATAGCCGGGGAGCTGTTTTTT,CASSITGTSGSIAGELFF
TRBV3-1,many,13,TRBJ2-1,NA,TGTGCCAGCAGCCAAGGGGGGCTCAATGAGCAGTTCTTC,CASSQGGLNEQFF
TRBV24-1,many,15,TRBJ2-1,TRBD1,TGTGCCACCAGTGGGTGGGGACAGGGGGCCAATGAGCAGTTCTTC,CATSGWGQGANEQFF
TRBV6-1,few,15,TRBJ1-5,NA,TGTGCCACTATCTCCGGACAGTCCCCCAATCAGCCCCAGCATTTT,CATISGQSPNQPQHF
TRBV28,many,17,TRBJ2-2,TRBD2,TGTGCCAGCAGTTTGTACCCGACTAGCTCGAACACCGGGGAGCTGTTTTTT,CASSLYPTSSNTGELFF
TRBV24-1,NA,14,TRBJ2-2,NA,TGTGCCACCAGTAACCCCCCATATCCCGGGGAGCTGTTTTTT,CATSNPPYPGELFF
TRBV20-1,many,13,TRBJ2-5,NA,TGCAGTGCTCTCCGGGCCGATCAAGAGACCCAGTACTTC,CSALRADQETQYF